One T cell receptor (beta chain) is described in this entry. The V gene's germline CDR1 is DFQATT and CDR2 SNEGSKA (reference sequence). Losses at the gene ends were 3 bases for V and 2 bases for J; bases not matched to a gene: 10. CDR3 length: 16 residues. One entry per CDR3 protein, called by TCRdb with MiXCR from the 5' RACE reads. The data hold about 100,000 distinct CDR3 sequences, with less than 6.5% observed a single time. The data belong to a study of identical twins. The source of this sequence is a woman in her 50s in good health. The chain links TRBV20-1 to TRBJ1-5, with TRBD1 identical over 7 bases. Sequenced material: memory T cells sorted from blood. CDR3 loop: CSASENTGAGNQPQHF. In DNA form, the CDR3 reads TGCAGTGCTAGCGAGAACACAGGGGCAGGCAATCAGCCCCAGCATTTT.